This T cell receptor beta chain was sequenced during a study of blood T cell repertoires in COVID-19. As for the study in general: Samples representing acute and convalescent COVID-19 were sourced from the United States, Italy and Spain.

TCRdb's table, derived via immunoSEQ multiplex PCR, lists solely in-frame clones and lacks some. The sample yields some 80,000 clones, approximately 78% seen once. The sequence came from a woman in her 70s with acute or convalescent COVID-19. The sample was peripheral blood.

The DNA of the CDR3 is TGCGCCAGCAGCCCCTATACAGGGCAAACTGGAAACACCATATATTTT. Residues: CASSPYTGQTGNTIYF. This rearrangement joins TRBV5-1 to TRBJ1-3; D possibly corresponds to TRBD1 (6 bases). The germline V and J ends were trimmed by 4 bases and 2 bases, with 16 bases remaining between them. The CDR3 has 16 amino acids. Looked up from germline, CDR1 is SGHRS and CDR2 is YFSETQ.